This T cell receptor (beta chain) was obtained from a study of post-analysis software for immune sequencing data. The authors incorporated unique molecular identifiers into the TCR beta cDNA libraries. One entry per CDR3 protein, called by TCRdb with MiXCR from the PCR reads. This sample carries hundreds of thousands of distinct CDR3 sequences, over 45% of them seen once, and the ten largest clones take 11%. The germline gives CDR1 SQVTM, CDR2 ANQGSEA. Trimming stripped 2 bases from V and 7 bases from J, with 18 bases between. This CDR3 contains 15 residues. The study, taken as a whole, reports: Four or five TRBV segments (TRBV5-6, TRBV5-1 and TRBV20-1 among them) occurred more frequently in patients than in controls. Samples made in the same batch grouped tightly together by F measure.

The sample holds a few counts of this clonotype. Its target is not known. The specimen sequenced was blood. The receptor comes from a girl aged 2-10 years with multiple sclerosis. V is TRBV29-1 and J is TRBJ2-1; D is possibly TRBD1 (5 bases). The CDR3 reads CSVESVGAEQNEQFF. The CDR3 DNA sequence: TGCAGCGTTGAATCAGTAGGGGCAGAACAAAATGAGCAGTTCTTC.